Listed below are T cell receptor beta chains from one sample, sequenced in a study of shared clonotypes between healthy human individuals. The data were produced by immunoSEQ multiplex PCR, yet TCRdb's version contains in-frame clones alone and is incomplete. This table holds around 1.4 million clones, around 98.5% found once. What was sequenced was naive CD4+ T cells sorted from blood. These receptors originate from a man younger than 40 in good health. The CDR3 runs from the conserved cysteine through the conserved F or W. The order of the fields is J gene, D gene, V gene, clone size, CDR3 protein, CDR3 DNA. A D gene is named only where the DNA matches it firmly. Clone size is stated in some rows and not others, as once, few, many or a class when expanded.

J: TRBJ1-5
D: NA
V: TRBV15
size: once
CDR3: CATSRGGVEYQPQHF
DNA: TGTGCCACCAGCAGAGGAGGGGTCGAATATCAGCCCCAGCATTTT

J: TRBJ2-7
D: TRBD2
V: TRBV4-2
size: NA
CDR3: CASSRQGLAGTPDYEQYF
DNA: TGTGCCAGCAGCCGTCAAGGACTAGCGGGGACGCCGGACTACGAGCAGTACTTC

J: TRBJ2-1
D: NA
V: TRBV6-5
size: NA
CDR3: CASRPPYYNEQFF
DNA: TGTGCCAGCAGGCCCCCGTACTACAATGAGCAGTTCTTC

J: TRBJ2-3
D: NA
V: TRBV2
size: NA
CDR3: CASRERGTDTQYF
DNA: TGTGCCAGCAGGGAGCGGGGCACAGATACGCAGTATTTT

J: TRBJ2-5
D: NA
V: TRBV28
size: once
CDR3: CASSLSGGGQETQYF
DNA: TGTGCCAGCAGTTTATCGGGTGGGGGCCAAGAGACCCAGTACTTC

J: TRBJ2-3
D: NA
V: TRBV5-4
size: NA
CDR3: CASSLVRTTTDTQYF
DNA: TGTGCCAGCAGCTTGGTACGGACTACCACAGATACGCAGTATTTT

J: TRBJ2-1
D: NA
V: TRBV2
size: NA
CDR3: CASTQGGGFYNEQFF
DNA: TGTGCCAGCACCCAAGGGGGGGGCTTCTACAATGAGCAGTTCTTC

J: TRBJ2-7
D: TRBD2
V: TRBV7-3
size: NA
CDR3: CASSLNSAGGEQYF
DNA: TGTGCCAGCAGCTTAAATTCAGCGGGAGGCGAGCAGTACTTC

J: TRBJ1-4
D: NA
V: TRBV5-1
size: NA
CDR3: CASSLAAATNEKLFF
DNA: TGCGCCAGCAGCTTGGCGGCAGCAACTAATGAAAAACTGTTTTTT

J: TRBJ2-7
D: TRBD2
V: TRBV5-8
size: NA
CDR3: CASSRLTGGFSYEQYF
DNA: TGTGCCAGCAGCCGACTTACGGGGGGATTTTCCTACGAGCAGTACTTC

J: TRBJ1-5
D: NA
V: TRBV6-1
size: NA
CDR3: CASSQFSNQPQHF
DNA: TGTGCCAGCAGTCAGTTTAGCAATCAGCCCCAGCATTTT

J: TRBJ1-2
D: NA
V: TRBV11-3
size: NA
CDR3: CATSRWTETNYGYTF
DNA: TGTGCCACCAGCCGCTGGACGGAGACTAACTATGGCTACACCTTC

J: TRBJ2-5
D: NA
V: TRBV18
size: NA
CDR3: CASSPLGGKETQYF
DNA: TGTGCCAGCTCACCACTAGGGGGAAAAGAGACCCAGTACTTC

J: TRBJ2-3
D: NA
V: TRBV6-1
size: NA
CDR3: CASSEAPAPGHSSTDTQYF
DNA: TGTGCCAGCAGTGAAGCCCCAGCACCGGGACATAGTAGCACAGATACGCAGTATTTT

J: TRBJ1-4
D: NA
V: TRBV14
size: NA
CDR3: CASSQTRPMNEKLFF
DNA: TGTGCCAGCAGCCAAACGCGGCCGATGAATGAAAAACTGTTTTTT

J: TRBJ2-7
D: NA
V: TRBV6-5
size: NA
CDR3: CASSYSTDSRYEQYF
DNA: TGTGCCAGCAGTTACTCGACGGACAGTCGCTACGAGCAGTACTTC